The 31 T cell receptor beta chains reported below all come from one sample, sequenced in a study of Tregs in tolerant kidney transplant recipients. Method: immunoSEQ multiplex PCR; TCRdb's copy keeps in-frame clones and lacks some. The sample shows about 61,000 clones, approximately 83% of them seen only once. Sequenced here: Tregs from blood, sampled before the transplant. The receptors stem from a human donor who received a combined kidney and bone marrow transplant.

The V and J genes are TRBV4-1 and TRBJ1-2; 8 bases align to TRBD1. The CDR3 runs to 17 residues. V gave up 4 bases and J gave up 2 bases; unmatched junction bases: 12. In germline, CDR1 is MGHRA, CDR2 YSYEKL. The CDR3 spells CASSLAPPRTGNYGYTF. The DNA of the CDR3 is TGCGCCAGCAGCCTCGCCCCACCCAGGACAGGGAACTATGGCTACACCTTC.

The V and J genes are TRBV28 and TRBJ2-3; 8 bases agree with TRBD1. The CDR3 runs 16 residues. The junction had 9 bases not matched to a gene; V was cut back by 5 bases and J by 2 bases. CDR1 is MDHEN, CDR2 SYDVKM, per germline. The CDR3, as DNA: TGTGCCAGCAGTCAGATCGGGACAGGAGACACAGATACGCAGTATTTT. This encodes CASSQIGTGDTDTQYF.

The rearrangement links TRBV11-3 to TRBJ2-1; 16 nucleotides agree with TRBD2. V was clipped by 6 bases and J by 8 bases; unmatched bases: 7. Germline assignment: CDR1 SGHNT and CDR2 YENEEA. CDR3 length: 16 amino acids. In DNA, the CDR3 is TGTGCCAGCAGTCAATCGGGACTAGCGGGAGGGTATGAGCAGTTCTTC. It translates to CASSQSGLAGGYEQFF.

This chain connects TRBV2 to TRBJ2-1, with D unresolved. Germline V CDR1 and CDR2: SNHLY, FYNNEI. This CDR3 is 14 amino acids long. The V end was cut by 6 bases, the J end by 9 bases, with 18 bases between. CDR3 sequence: CASSRTDKGGEQFF. The CDR3 DNA reads TGTGCCAGCAGCCGTACAGATAAAGGTGGTGAGCAGTTCTTC.

The chain uses TRBV30 and TRBJ1-3; D is perhaps TRBD1 (6 bases). CDR1 is GTSNPN and CDR2 is SVGIG in the germline V gene (reference sequence). Trimming removed 7 bases at V and 4 bases at J, with 20 bases between. CDR3 length: 15 residues. The CDR3 spells CAFIAKQGSGNTIYF. The DNA of the CDR3 is TGTGCCTTTATCGCTAAACAGGGTTCAGGAAACACCATATATTTT. The complete variable domain, with remaining parts taken from reference TRBV30 and TRBJ1-3, reads SQTIHQWPATLVQPVGSPLSLECTVEGTSNPNLYWYRQAAGRGLQLLFYSVGIGQISSEVPQNLSASRPQDRQFILSSKKLLLSDSGFYLCAFIAKQGSGNTIYFGEGSWLTVV.

The genes are TRBV27 and TRBJ1-2, with D perhaps matching TRBD1 (5 bases). Germline assignment: CDR1 MNHEY and CDR2 SMNVEV (reference sequence). The germline V and J ends were trimmed by 0 bases and 8 bases, with 13 bases remaining between them. The CDR3 length is 14 residues. The CDR3 reads CASSLSAGYRGYTF. The CDR3 bases are TGTGCCAGCAGTTTATCGGCAGGGTATCGGGGCTACACCTTC.

The chain combines TRBV5-4 with TRBJ1-2; 9 nucleotides align to TRBD1. Germline values: CDR1 SGHNT, CDR2 YYREEE (reference sequence). With 0 bases clipped from V and 8 bases from J, the junction kept 8 bases outside the gene matches. The CDR3 totals 15 residues. CDR3 region: CASSLGPQGAQGYTF. The CDR3 DNA follows: TGTGCCAGCAGCTTGGGGCCACAGGGGGCGCAAGGCTACACCTTC. Combining the CDR3 with reference TRBV5-4 and TRBJ1-2 gives the whole variable domain ETGVTQSPTHLIKTRGQQVTLRCSSQSGHNTVSWYQQALGQGPQFIFQYYREEENGRGNFPPRFSGLQFPNYSSELNVNALELDDSALYLCASSLGPQGAQGYTFGSGTRLTVV.

This chain links TRBV4-1 with TRBJ2-5; D may correspond to TRBD1 or TRBD2 (5 bases each). This CDR3 contains 15 residues. Trimming stripped 3 bases from V and 1 base from J, with 12 bases between. The V gene's germline CDR1 is MGHRA and CDR2 YSYEKL. CDR3 amino acids: CASSQGTGIQETQYF. The DNA of the CDR3 is TGCGCCAGCAGCCAGGGGACGGGAATCCAAGAGACCCAGTACTTC.

The chain carries TRBV7-8 and TRBJ2-1; 9 nucleotides match TRBD2. The junction had 14 bases not matched to a gene; V was cut back by 2 bases and J by 6 bases. This CDR3 region has 18 residues. CDR1 is SGHVS, CDR2 FQNEAQ, per germline. CDR3: CASSLYGSGGSYGNEQFF. The DNA for the CDR3 is TGTGCCAGCAGCTTATACGGAAGCGGGGGGTCCTACGGCAATGAGCAGTTCTTC.

CDR3 coding DNA: TGTGCCAGTAGTGGGGGGAAGGGGTACACTGAAGCTTTCTTT. It is translated as CASSGGKGYTEAFF. The V gene is TRBV19, the J gene TRBJ1-1, with a tentative D call TRBD1 (5 bases). V was pared by 5 bases and J by 3 bases, with 13 bases between. The CDR3 sequence is 14 residues long. In germline, CDR1 is LNHDA, CDR2 SQIVND (reference sequence).

The rearrangement joins TRBV19 to TRBJ2-2, with D possibly matching TRBD1 (5 bases). The CDR3 length is 15 residues. Trimming shortened V by 0 bases and J by 1 base, and 6 bases separated the two germline ends. Germline V gene sequence: CDR1 LNHDA, CDR2 SQIVND (reference sequence). The CDR3 is CASSIDQGNTGELFF. Written as DNA, the CDR3 is TGTGCCAGTAGTATAGACCAGGGGAACACCGGGGAGCTGTTTTTT.

The CDR3 sequence: CASSRTGYEQYF. The CDR3 nucleotides read TGTGCCAGCAGTAGGACCGGTTACGAGCAGTACTTC. The gene calls are TRBV28 and TRBJ2-7, with no clear D. V gave up 5 bases and J gave up 4 bases, with 9 bases separating them. Germline-derived CDR1 and CDR2 are MDHEN and SYDVKM. The CDR3 has 12 amino acids.

This chain joins TRBV5-1 and TRBJ2-1; D unresolved. The CDR3 is 13 amino acids. The germline V gene encodes CDR1 SGHRS and CDR2 YFSETQ. The V end lost 4 bases, the J end lost 9 bases, and 14 bases lay between the germline ends. In DNA form, the CDR3 reads TGCGCCAGCAGCGTCTACAGCTACGGTGAGCAGTTCTTC. Translation gives CASSVYSYGEQFF. Full variable domain (outside the CDR3, taken from reference TRBV5-1 and TRBJ2-1): KAGVTQTPRYLIKTRGQQVTLSCSPISGHRSVSWYQQTPGQGLQFLFEYFSETQRNKGNFPGRFSGRQFSNSRSEMNVSTLELGDSALYLCASSVYSYGEQFFGPGTRLTVL.

The chain links TRBV29-1 to TRBJ2-2; no firm D call. V was pared by 3 bases and J by 6 bases, with 11 bases between. Looked up from germline, CDR1 is SQVTM and CDR2 is ANQGSEA. The CDR3 has 13 amino acids. The CDR3 DNA is TGCAGCGTTGAGGGTTCTGGGGCCGGGGAGCTGTTTTTT. Amino acids: CSVEGSGAGELFF.

V gene TRBV5-5 combines with J gene TRBJ2-7; unclear D gene. V lost 1 base and J lost 2, with 4 bases in between. The CDR3 runs to 12 residues. The germline V gene has CDR1 SGHKS and CDR2 YYEKEE (reference sequence). The CDR3: CASSLSAYEQYF. In DNA form, the CDR3 reads TGTGCCAGCAGCTTGTCCGCCTACGAGCAGTACTTC. The variable domain in full, completed from reference TRBV5-5 and TRBJ2-7, reads DAGVTQSPTHLIKTRGQQVTLRCSPISGHKSVSWYQQVLGQGPQFIFQYYEKEERGRGNFPDRFSARQFPNYSSELNVNALLLGDSALYLCASSLSAYEQYFGPGTRLTVT.

V is TRBV6-5 and J is TRBJ2-3; 14 nucleotides line up with TRBD2. Germline V gene lookup returns CDR1 MNHEY and CDR2 SVGAGI. The junction had 3 bases not matched to a gene; V was cut back by 6 bases and J by 4 bases. CDR3 length: 15 residues. In DNA, the CDR3 is TGTGCCAGCAGCCTGGGACTAGCGGGAGCAGATACGCAGTATTTT. Amino acids: CASSLGLAGADTQYF.

V gene TRBV29-1 combines with J gene TRBJ1-2; no firm D call. Germline V gene sequence: CDR1 SQVTM, CDR2 ANQGSEA. The CDR3 spans 13 residues. Trimming pared 2 bases from V and 3 bases from J, leaving 10 bases between. The CDR3 coding sequence is TGCAGCGTTGAATTAGGGTACGACTATGGCTACACCTTC. Translation gives CSVELGYDYGYTF.

The chain joins TRBV2 to TRBJ1-1, with D tentatively TRBD1 (5 bases). V was pared by 6 bases and J by 0 bases, with 11 bases between. The CDR3 length is 14 residues. CDR1 and CDR2 from the germline V gene are SNHLY and FYNNEI. The DNA for the CDR3 is TGTGCCAGCAGGGAGGGGACGGTGAACACTGAAGCTTTCTTT. This encodes CASREGTVNTEAFF.

The rearrangement links TRBV21-1 to TRBJ2-3. TRBV21-1 is an annotated pseudogene. CDR3 length: 16 residues. CDR3 bases: TGTGCCAGCAGCAACCCCTCGGGTATGCAGGCAGATACGCAGTATTTT. Translated: CASSNPSGMQADTQYF.

This clone was observed once. The J gene is TRBJ2-3, the V gene TRBV2, with 7 bases that match TRBD1. CDR3 length equals 17 residues. Germline assignment: CDR1 SNHLY and CDR2 FYNNEI. J gave up 0 bases and V 1 base, and 7 bases lay outside the gene matches. The CDR3 is CASSEEQGFTSTDTQYF. The CDR3 nucleotides are TGTGCCAGCAGTGAAGAACAGGGGTTTACGAGCACAGATACGCAGTATTTT.

The chain joins TRBV5-4 to TRBJ2-1, with 13 nucleotides matching TRBD2. CDR3 size: 16 residues. Germline assignment: CDR1 SGHNT and CDR2 YYREEE (reference sequence). Trimming cost V 7 bases and J 7 bases; bases outside gene matches: 11. This chain's CDR3 is CASSRATSGGWNEQFF. DNA of the CDR3: TGTGCCAGCTCACGGGCGACTAGCGGGGGGTGGAATGAGCAGTTCTTC.

The CDR3 region has the DNA TGTGCCAGCAGCTCCCCTGGCTCTGGGGCCAACGTCCTGACTTTC. Amino acids: CASSSPGSGANVLTF. The rearrangement uses TRBV7-2 and TRBJ2-6; D ambiguous. V was clipped by 4 bases and J by 0 bases, with 7 bases between them. Germline CDR1 SGHTA, CDR2 FQGNSA. The CDR3 extends over 15 amino acids.

This clone came up once. The genes are TRBV6-5 and TRBJ1-2, with 11 nucleotides matching TRBD1. The germline V gene encodes CDR1 MNHEY and CDR2 SVGAGI. This CDR3 region has 15 residues. The V gene end was trimmed by 2 bases and the J gene end by 4 bases; junction bases not matched to a gene: 3. The CDR3 DNA sequence: TGTGCCAGCAGTTACCGGACAGGGGGCGTCTATGGCTACACCTTC. Its translation is CASSYRTGGVYGYTF.

V gene TRBV9 combines with J gene TRBJ2-3, with no clear D. V lost 3 bases and J 2 bases, leaving 7 bases between the germline ends. Germline CDR1 is SGDLS and CDR2 is YYNGEE. The CDR3 has 13 residues. The CDR3 sequence is CASSGLNTDTQYF. CDR3 DNA sequence: TGTGCCAGCAGCGGGCTGAACACAGATACGCAGTATTTT.

CDR3 sequence (DNA): TGTGCCAGTAGTACCCAGGGACGGAGCCTCAATAACTATGGCTACACCTTC. This sequence encodes CASSTQGRSLNNYGYTF. The chain recombines TRBV19 with TRBJ1-2; a weak D match, TRBD1 (5 bases). This CDR3 contains 17 residues. V shed 4 bases and J shed 1 base, with 19 bases lying between them. From germline, CDR1 is LNHDA and CDR2 SQIVND (reference sequence).

CDR3 in amino acids: CASNPDATYNEQFF. DNA of the CDR3: TGTGCCAGCAACCCGGACGCTACCTACAATGAGCAGTTCTTC. The chain uses TRBV6-6 and TRBJ2-1, with D unresolved. Trimming stripped 7 bases from V and 2 bases from J, with 12 bases between. Looked up from germline, CDR1 is MNHNY and CDR2 is SVGAGI (reference sequence). The CDR3 covers 14 residues.

The rearrangement joins TRBV7-2 to TRBJ1-1; 9 bases align to TRBD1. The CDR3 has 13 residues. Germline values: CDR1 SGHTA, CDR2 FQGNSA. V was pared by 3 bases and J by 4 bases, with 0 bases of the junction left unmatched. The CDR3 DNA follows: TGTGCCAGCAGCTTGGGACAGGGCACTGAAGCTTTCTTT. Its protein is CASSLGQGTEAFF. Together with reference TRBV7-2 and TRBJ1-1, the CDR3 gives the full variable domain: GAGVSQSPSNKVTEKGKDVELRCDPISGHTALYWYRQSLGQGLEFLIYFQGNSAPDKSGLPSDRFSAERTGGSVSTLTIQRTQQEDSAVYLCASSLGQGTEAFFGQGTRLTVV.

The chain couples TRBV7-6 to TRBJ1-2; D gene uncertain. This CDR3 has 13 residues. The germline CDR1 and CDR2 sequences are SGHVS and FNYEAQ. Trimming cost V 4 bases and J 4 bases, with 10 bases left between them. The CDR3 DNA sequence: TGTGCCAGCAGCTCACGTGGAGGCTATGGCTACACCTTC. It yields the protein CASSSRGGYGYTF.

The CDR3 region is CASSSWTGASHEQYF. The CDR3 nucleotides are TGTGCCAGCAGCTCCTGGACTGGGGCGTCCCACGAGCAGTACTTC. The chain employs TRBV7-2 and TRBJ2-7; D tentatively fits TRBD1 or TRBD2 (5 bases each). The CDR3 extends over 15 amino acids. The germline V gene encodes CDR1 SGHTA and CDR2 FQGNSA. V was pared by 4 bases and J by 5 bases, with 18 bases between. The entire variable domain, with the rest obtained from reference TRBV7-2 and TRBJ2-7, is as follows: GAGVSQSPSNKVTEKGKDVELRCDPISGHTALYWYRQSLGQGLEFLIYFQGNSAPDKSGLPSDRFSAERTGGSVSTLTIQRTQQEDSAVYLCASSSWTGASHEQYFGPGTRLTVT.

The rearrangement uses TRBV2 and TRBJ2-3, with D perhaps TRBD2 (6 bases). CDR1 is SNHLY, CDR2 FYNNEI, per germline. Between the trimmed V and J ends, which lost 7 bases and 5 bases, there was a span of 13 bases. The CDR3 consists of 13 residues. CDR3 coding DNA: TGTGCCAGCAACGGGAGAGTTGGAGATACGCAGTATTTT. It encodes CASNGRVGDTQYF.

The rearrangement uses TRBV29-1 and TRBJ1-2; TRBD1 might be the D (6 bases). Germline assignment: CDR1 SQVTM and CDR2 ANQGSEA. CDR3 size: 15 residues. The V and J ends lost 6 bases and 2 bases respectively, with 19 bases between them. The CDR3 is CSVGGRELSNYGYTF. As DNA, the CDR3 is TGCAGCGTGGGGGGCAGGGAGCTCTCAAACTATGGCTACACCTTC.